The 27 T cell receptor beta chains given below trace back to one sample, sequenced in a study of blood T cell repertoires in COVID-19. Data came from immunoSEQ multiplex PCR; TCRdb stores just in-frame clones and leaves some out. The sample has 100,000 to 150,000 clones; roughly 74% are singletons. Input material: peripheral blood. The source is a man in his sixties with acute or convalescent COVID-19.

The chain links TRBV24-1 to TRBJ2-7; 10 positions match TRBD2. With 9 bases clipped from V and 4 bases from J, the junction kept 2 bases outside the gene matches. The CDR3 spans 12 residues. In germline, CDR1 is KGHDR, CDR2 SFDVKD. The CDR3 sequence is CATGTSAYEQYF. Written as DNA, the CDR3 is TGTGCCACCGGGACTAGCGCTTACGAGCAGTACTTC.

This rearrangement joins TRBV12-3 or TRBV12-4 to TRBJ1-2; a weak D match, TRBD1 (6 bases). The CDR3 is made up of 12 amino acids. Trimming pared 5 bases from V and 6 bases from J, leaving 10 bases between. The CDR3 here is CASSRQGHGYTF. The CDR3 region has the DNA TGTGCCAGCAGTCGGCAGGGGCATGGCTACACCTTC.

This clone was seen more than once but under ten times. V gene TRBV7-3 combines with J gene TRBJ2-1, with a tentative D call TRBD2 (5 bases). CDR3 length: 17 residues. V was trimmed by 5 bases and J by 0 bases, leaving 17 bases between them. From germline, CDR1 is SGHTA and CDR2 FQGTGA. The CDR3 DNA reads TGTGCCAGCAGCAAGAATCGAGCGGACCTCTCCTACAATGAGCAGTTCTTC. It specifies CASSKNRADLSYNEQFF.

The chain couples TRBV21-1 to TRBJ2-3; the listed D gene, TRBD2, was not tested against the DNA. TRBV21-1 is classified as a pseudogene. The CDR3 has 13 residues. The CDR3 here is CASSPRQPDTQYF. CDR3 nucleotides: TGTGCCAGCAGCCCGAGGCAGCCAGATACGCAGTATTTT.

This clone came up a few times. This chain uses TRBV3-1 (or the pseudogene TRBV3-2) with TRBJ2-3; 8 bases agree with TRBD2. The CDR3 covers 15 residues. The germline CDR1 and CDR2 sequences are LGHDT and YNNKEL (reference sequence). V lost 4 bases to trimming and J lost 2 bases; unmatched junction nucleotides: 5. The chain's CDR3 is CASSPGTSATDTQYF. For the CDR3, the DNA is TGTGCCAGCAGCCCGGGGACTAGTGCCACAGATACGCAGTATTTT.

This sequence joins TRBV15 and TRBJ1-1; D not certain. Germline V gives CDR1 LNHNV, CDR2 YYDKDF (reference sequence). With 0 bases removed from V and 8 bases from J, the gap between germline ends came to 10 bases. The CDR3 has 13 amino acids. The CDR3 DNA sequence: TGTGCCACCAGCAGAGATTGGAGAGGGGAAGCTTTCTTT. Encoded protein: CATSRDWRGEAFF.

J is TRBJ1-5 and V is TRBV14, with D hard to call. The CDR3 consists of 16 residues. Germline lookup yields CDR1 SGHDN and CDR2 FVKESK. V was clipped by 1 base and J by 0 bases, with 10 bases between them. The chain's CDR3 is CASSQGGHSSNQPQHF. DNA for the CDR3: TGTGCCAGCAGCCAAGGAGGGCACAGTAGCAATCAGCCCCAGCATTTT. Drawing the rest from reference TRBV14 and TRBJ1-5, the complete variable domain is EAGVTQFPSHSVIEKGQTVTLRCDPISGHDNLYWYRRVMGKEIKFLLHFVKESKQDESGMPNNRFLAERTGGTYSTLKVQPAELEDSGVYFCASSQGGHSSNQPQHFGDGTRLSIL.

This clone was found a few times. This chain connects TRBV4-1 to TRBJ2-7; D gene unclear. V was clipped by 0 bases and J by 6 bases, with 12 bases between them. Germline V gene data show CDR1 as MGHRA and CDR2 as YSYEKL. This CDR3 contains 14 residues. The CDR3 coding sequence is TGCGCCAGCAGCCAAGATCCTGAGAACCCCGAGCAGTACTTC. Translating gives CASSQDPENPEQYF.

V is TRBV5-1 and J is TRBJ1-4; weak D call: TRBD1 (5 bases). The V gene's germline CDR1 is SGHRS and CDR2 YFSETQ. V was cut by 4 bases and J by 0 bases, with 10 bases left in between. This CDR3 is 15 amino acids long. CDR3 sequence reads: CASSPSGTTNEKLFF. The CDR3 DNA sequence: TGCGCCAGCAGCCCGTCAGGGACAACTAATGAAAAACTGTTTTTT.

The CDR3 spells CAWSSYSGGEQYF. The CDR3 DNA reads TGTGCCTGGAGTTCATATTCCGGGGGCGAGCAGTACTTC. The chain recombines TRBV30 with TRBJ2-7; D possibly corresponds to TRBD2 (6 bases). Germline CDR1 reads GTSNPN; CDR2 reads SVGIG (reference sequence). The ends were cut back, 2 bases at V and 6 bases at J, with 14 bases in the middle. This CDR3 region has 13 residues.

This chain links TRBV27 with TRBJ1-2, with a weak D call TRBD1 (6 bases). V lost 7 bases and J lost 2, with 23 bases in between. In germline, CDR1 is MNHEY, CDR2 SMNVEV (reference sequence). The CDR3 has 17 amino acids. This CDR3 is CASTSFSGGGPNYGYTF. CDR3 in DNA: TGTGCCAGCACCTCATTCTCTGGGGGGGGGCCAAACTATGGCTACACCTTC.

The V gene is TRBV12-3 or TRBV12-4, the J gene TRBJ1-1; D unclear. This CDR3 comprises 13 residues. V dropped 2 bases and J dropped 4 bases, with 8 bases sitting between them. The CDR3 spells CASSLSEGTEAFF. The CDR3 DNA reads TGTGCCAGCAGTTTATCCGAGGGCACTGAAGCTTTCTTT.

V gene TRBV6-5 combines with J gene TRBJ2-7; tentatively, D is TRBD2 (6 bases). Per the germline V gene, CDR1 is MNHEY and CDR2 is SVGAGI. Trimming pared 6 bases from V and 0 bases from J, leaving 15 bases between. The CDR3 has 15 amino acids. The CDR3 protein is CASSERLGSSYEQYF. The CDR3 DNA reads as TGTGCCAGCAGCGAGAGACTAGGGAGCTCCTACGAGCAGTACTTC.

The V call is TRBV6-5, the J call TRBJ1-6, with 7 nucleotides matching TRBD1. The germline gives CDR1 MNHEY, CDR2 SVGAGI. J gave up 3 bases and V 6 bases, and 2 bases lay outside the gene matches. This CDR3 has 14 amino acids. The CDR3 nucleotides are TGTGCCAGCAGGGGGACAGACTATAATTCACCCCTCCACTTT. It encodes CASRGTDYNSPLHF.

V gene TRBV2 combines with J gene TRBJ2-1, with a tentative D call TRBD2 (6 bases). The V and J ends lost 6 bases and 5 bases respectively, with 17 bases between them. This CDR3 comprises 15 residues. Germline V gene sequence: CDR1 SNHLY, CDR2 FYNNEI. The CDR3 spells CASSGGWGENNEQFF. The CDR3 DNA sequence: TGTGCCAGCAGCGGAGGGTGGGGAGAAAACAATGAGCAGTTCTTC.

This chain links TRBV7-9 with TRBJ1-2; D is perhaps TRBD1 (5 bases). Germline V gene lookup returns CDR1 SEHNR and CDR2 FQNEAQ (reference sequence). The germline V and J ends were trimmed by 5 bases and 8 bases, with 15 bases remaining between them. CDR3 length equals 13 residues. Here the CDR3 DNA reads TGTGCCAGCAGCCCGGACGGGGGAAGAGGCTACACCTTC. Translation: CASSPDGGRGYTF.

The chain is built from TRBV15 and TRBJ2-5; 8 nucleotides align to TRBD2. Unmatched junction bases numbered 4, after V lost 1 base and J lost 0 bases. The germline V gene has CDR1 LNHNV and CDR2 YYDKDF (reference sequence). The CDR3 covers 16 residues. CDR3 nucleotides: TGTGCCACCAGCAGAGCCTTAGCGGGGAACCAAGAGACCCAGTACTTC. Its translation: CATSRALAGNQETQYF.

The V call is TRBV11-3, the J call TRBJ2-2, with 8 bases that match TRBD2. The length of the CDR3 is 15 residues. V trimming: 1 base; J trimming: 4 bases; junction bases outside the gene matches: 2. The germline CDR1 and CDR2 sequences are SGHNT and YENEEA. In nucleotides, the CDR3 is TGTGCCAGCAGCTTAGGCGGGGGGTTCACCGGGGAGCTGTTTTTT. Translated: CASSLGGGFTGELFF. The full variable domain, completed using reference TRBV11-3 and TRBJ2-2, is EAGVVQSPRYKIIEKKQPVAFWCNPISGHNTLYWYLQNLGQGPELLIRYENEEAVDDSQLPKDRFSAERLKGVDSTLKIQPAELGDSAVYLCASSLGGGFTGELFFGEGSRLTVL.

The chain recombines TRBV5-1 with TRBJ1-1; D is uncertain. Deletions cut 2 bases from V and 0 bases from J, with 11 bases between. Germline CDR1 is SGHRS and CDR2 is YFSETQ. The CDR3 has 15 amino acids. The CDR3 DNA reads as TGCGCCAGCAGCTTCAGTCCCTCAATGAACACTGAAGCTTTCTTT. Amino acids: CASSFSPSMNTEAFF.

V usage is TRBV7-8 and J usage is TRBJ1-5; 7 bases match TRBD1. Losses at the gene ends were 5 bases for V and 3 bases for J; bases not matched to a gene: 4. This CDR3 has 14 amino acids. CDR1 SGHVS and CDR2 FQNEAQ come from the germline V gene. The CDR3 here is CASSRDSNNQPQHF. The CDR3 DNA follows: TGTGCCAGCAGCCGGGACAGTAACAATCAGCCCCAGCATTTT.

The V and J genes are TRBV6-1 and TRBJ1-5, with D maybe TRBD1 (5 bases). Trimming removed 1 base at V and 6 bases at J, with 10 bases between. The CDR3 contains 14 residues. The germline CDR1 and CDR2 sequences are MNHNS and SASEGT. Here the CDR3 DNA reads TGTGCCAGCAGTGAAGTCGGGGGGGGTCAGCCCCAGCATTTT. Its protein product is CASSEVGGGQPQHF.

This clone was picked up many times. The V call is TRBV9, the J call TRBJ2-7; 9 nucleotides match TRBD2. Germline lookup yields CDR1 SGDLS and CDR2 YYNGEE. Germline trimming cut 0 bases from V and 3 bases from J; bases unmatched to any gene: 4. The CDR3 totals 15 residues. CDR3 sequence reads: CASSVGTSGFYEQYF. The CDR3, as DNA: TGTGCCAGCAGCGTAGGCACTAGCGGGTTCTACGAGCAGTACTTC.

The chain uses TRBV3-1 (or the pseudogene TRBV3-2) and TRBJ2-7; 10 positions match TRBD2. Unmatched junction bases numbered 2, after V lost 1 base and J lost 2 bases. The CDR3 has 15 residues. Germline lookup yields CDR1 LGHDT and CDR2 YNNKEL (reference sequence). The CDR3 DNA is TGTGCCAGCAGCCAAGTAAGCGGGGGGGCCTACGAGCAGTACTTC. Residues: CASSQVSGGAYEQYF.

The table lists this clone with a few counts. The chain uses TRBV7-9 and TRBJ1-6; D is ambiguous. The CDR3 runs to 16 residues. Germline assignment: CDR1 SEHNR and CDR2 FQNEAQ (reference sequence). V was cut by 1 base and J by 5 bases, with 12 bases left in between. The CDR3 loop reads CASSLVIPLDNSPLHF. In DNA form, the CDR3 reads TGTGCCAGCAGCTTAGTTATCCCGCTAGATAATTCACCCCTCCACTTT.

This chain uses TRBV10-3 with TRBJ2-1, with TRBD2 matching over 12 bases. Germline CDR1 and CDR2: ENHRY and SYGVKD. The V segment lost 10 bases and the J segment 9 bases; nucleotides outside the gene matches: 10. The CDR3 contains 14 residues. DNA for the CDR3: TGTGCCACCTACCTAGCGGGAGGGCCAGGTGAGCAGTTCTTC. It codes for CATYLAGGPGEQFF.

The chain recombines TRBV7-2 with TRBJ2-1; TRBD1 might be the D (5 bases). V dropped 0 bases and J dropped 6 bases, with 9 bases sitting between them. Germline loops: CDR1 SGHTA, CDR2 FQGNSA. CDR3 length equals 14 residues. This CDR3 reads CASSLAITGNEQFF. CDR3 DNA sequence: TGTGCCAGCAGCTTAGCGATAACAGGCAATGAGCAGTTCTTC.

This sequence joins TRBV2 and TRBJ1-2; 10 bases agree with TRBD1. Germline CDR1 is SNHLY and CDR2 is FYNNEI. V was clipped by 9 bases and J by 4 bases; unmatched bases: 17. CDR3 length: 17 residues. CDR3 nucleotide sequence: TGTGCCAGGGCCCGTGAGACAGGGGGCCTCTGGGGCTATGGCTACACCTTC. Protein sequence: CARARETGGLWGYGYTF.